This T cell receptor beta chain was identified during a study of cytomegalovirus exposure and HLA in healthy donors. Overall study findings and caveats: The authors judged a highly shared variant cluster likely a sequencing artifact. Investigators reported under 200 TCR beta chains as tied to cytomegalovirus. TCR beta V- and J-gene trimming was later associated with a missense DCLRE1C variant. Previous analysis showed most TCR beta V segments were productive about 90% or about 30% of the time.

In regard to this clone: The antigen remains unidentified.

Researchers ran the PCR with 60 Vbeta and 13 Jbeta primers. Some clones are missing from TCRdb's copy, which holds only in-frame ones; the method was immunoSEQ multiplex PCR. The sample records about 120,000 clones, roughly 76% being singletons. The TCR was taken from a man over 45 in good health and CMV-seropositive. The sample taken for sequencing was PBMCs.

Written as DNA, the CDR3 is TGTGCCAGCAGTGAAGCGGGACAGGGGGCTGGTGGCTACACCTTC. Translated: CASSEAGQGAGGYTF. The rearrangement uses TRBV6-1 and TRBJ1-2, with 12 bases lining up with TRBD1. This CDR3 is 15 amino acids long. Germline V gives CDR1 MNHNS, CDR2 SASEGT. J was trimmed by 7 bases and V by 0 bases; bases with no gene match: 3.